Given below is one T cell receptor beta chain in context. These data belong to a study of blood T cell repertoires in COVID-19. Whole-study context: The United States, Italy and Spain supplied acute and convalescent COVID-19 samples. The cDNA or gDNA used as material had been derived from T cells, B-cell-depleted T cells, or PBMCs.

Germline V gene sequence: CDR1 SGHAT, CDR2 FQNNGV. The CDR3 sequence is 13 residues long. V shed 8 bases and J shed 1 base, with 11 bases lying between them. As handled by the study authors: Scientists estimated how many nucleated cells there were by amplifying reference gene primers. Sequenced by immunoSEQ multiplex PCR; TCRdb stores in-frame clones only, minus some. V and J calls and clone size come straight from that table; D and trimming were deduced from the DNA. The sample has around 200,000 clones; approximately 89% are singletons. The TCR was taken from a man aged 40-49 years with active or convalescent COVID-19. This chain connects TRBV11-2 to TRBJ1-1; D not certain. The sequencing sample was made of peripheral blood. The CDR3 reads CASWSGANTEAFF. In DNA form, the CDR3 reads TGTGCCAGCTGGTCGGGAGCGAACACTGAAGCTTTCTTT.